This TCR beta chain was documented in a study of cytomegalovirus exposure and HLA in healthy donors. Across the whole study: The roughly 130 validation repertoires used the same platform as the roughly 670 first-cohort repertoires (as reported by a later analysis).

Germline V gene lookup returns CDR1 SGHNT and CDR2 YYREEE (reference sequence). Deletions cut 2 bases from V and 9 bases from J, with 12 bases between. This CDR3 spans 13 amino acids. This table comes from immunoSEQ multiplex PCR, and its TCRdb copy is limited to in-frame clones, with some not included. The data show some 170,000 clones, around nine tenths seen once. On this clone: The antigen is unknown.

An approximately 120-subject validation cohort, separate from the approximately 720-subject first cohort, supplied the donors. Whole-study findings and limits: Cytomegalovirus-associated status was assigned to some 160 TCR beta chains. As was reported, the classifier diagnosed cytomegalovirus status with high specificity and sensitivity.

The clonotype originates from a young man in good health and CMV-seropositive. This chain uses TRBV5-4 with TRBJ2-1; the D is unclear. Sequenced input: PBMCs. CDR3 sequence reads: CASSFTHPGEQFF. In nucleotides, the CDR3 is TGTGCCAGCAGCTTCACCCACCCGGGTGAGCAGTTCTTC.